The clone carrying this TCR beta chain was observed a few times. Its antigen remains unidentified. Next came a second PCR, run for about 7 to 12 cycles, which used a sample-barcoded 5' primer along with a J-beta primer mix. Each cDNA was tagged by a template-switch adaptor containing 12 random nucleotides. TCRdb fed the 5' RACE reads into MiXCR, producing one record per CDR3 protein. The sample consists of 650,000 to 700,000 distinct CDR3 sequences, 45% to 60% of them appearing once. The data were obtained in a study of blood T cells in healthy people across ages. Overall study findings and caveats: A roughly linear age-dependent decrease characterized TCR beta diversity per million T cells.

Looked up from germline, CDR1 is SGHRS and CDR2 is YFSETQ. J gave up 7 bases and V 4 bases, and 11 bases lay outside the gene matches. The length of the CDR3 is 15 residues. The donors, healthy Caucasians from Russia, were aged 6 to 90. Material: blood. The genes are TRBV5-1 and TRBJ1-5; 7 bases align to TRBD1. The origin of this receptor is a woman over 75 in good health. CDR3 nucleotide sequence: TGCGCCAGCAGCCCCGCGACAGGGAGGTTCCAGCCCCAGCATTTT. This encodes CASSPATGRFQPQHF. Using reference TRBV5-1 and TRBJ1-5 for the parts outside the CDR3, the full variable domain is KAGVTQTPRYLIKTRGQQVTLSCSPISGHRSVSWYQQTPGQGLQFLFEYFSETQRNKGNFPGRFSGRQFSNSRSEMNVSTLELGDSALYLCASSPATGRFQPQHFGDGTRLSIL.